The 18 T cell receptor beta chains below were found in one sample sequenced in a study of OX40 agonist ivuxolimab in advanced cancers. The library came from the immunoSEQ multiplex PCR assay. What TCRdb holds here is the immuneACCESS table cut down to in-frame rearrangements. Part of the clones is not present; checked against another copy, under half of the missing clones reflect an unresolved V gene, and the others are unexplained. The table for this sample lists around 70,000 clones; 80% to 85% of them were counted only once. The ten most abundant clones make up roughly 6.2% of the sample. The input for sequencing was CD4+ or CD8+ T cells sorted from blood, taken in a trial of the OX40 agonist ivuxolimab. The receptors originated from an adult with an advanced solid tumor such as melanoma, head and neck, liver or kidney cancer.

This sequence joins TRBV4-3 and TRBJ2-3; 13 nucleotides agree with TRBD2. J gave up 6 bases and V 0 bases, and 6 bases lay outside the gene matches. The CDR3 sequence is 17 residues long. Germline V CDR1 and CDR2: LGHNA, YSLEER. CDR3 coding DNA: TGCGCCAGCAGCCAAGATCCAAGACTAGCGGGAGGCGATACGCAGTATTTT. It translates to CASSQDPRLAGGDTQYF.

CDR3 DNA: TGTGCCAGCAGCCCATTAGGTGGAGAGACCCAGTACTTC. This codes for CASSPLGGETQYF. V is TRBV7-8 and J is TRBJ2-5; D gene unclear. The CDR3 covers 13 residues. Per germline, CDR1 SGHVS and CDR2 FQNEAQ. The ends were cut back, 5 bases at V and 4 bases at J, with 11 bases in the middle.

The chain recombines TRBV6-5 with TRBJ2-7, with 8 bases lining up with TRBD1. The J segment lost 0 bases and the V segment lost 5 bases, leaving 6 bases of the junction unmatched. Looked up from germline, CDR1 is MNHEY and CDR2 is SVGAGI. CDR3 length equals 15 residues. The DNA of the CDR3 is TGTGCCAGCAGTCGCGGACAGGGCTTCTCCTACGAGCAGTACGTC. This encodes CASSRGQGFSYEQYV.

This clone was observed a handful of times. CDR3 protein: CASSAGGLASELYGYTF. The DNA of the CDR3 is TGCGCCAGCAGTGCCGGAGGATTGGCCTCCGAACTATATGGCTACACCTTC. The rearrangement links TRBV10-1 to TRBJ1-2; the D is unclear. The CDR3 totals 17 residues. CDR1 is WNHNN and CDR2 is SYGVQD in the germline V gene (reference sequence). V was clipped by 4 bases and J by 5 bases, with 23 bases between them.

The chain recombines TRBV5-1 with TRBJ2-5, with 8 positions matching TRBD2. V lost 0 bases and J lost 1; bases outside the gene matches: 8. The CDR3 has 17 residues. CDR1 is SGHRS and CDR2 is YFSETQ in the germline V gene. CDR3: CASSLGRAGGPQETQYF. CDR3 coding DNA: TGCGCCAGCAGCTTGGGACGTGCGGGAGGACCCCAAGAGACCCAGTACTTC. Full variable domain (outside the CDR3, taken from reference TRBV5-1 and TRBJ2-5): KAGVTQTPRYLIKTRGQQVTLSCSPISGHRSVSWYQQTPGQGLQFLFEYFSETQRNKGNFPGRFSGRQFSNSRSEMNVSTLELGDSALYLCASSLGRAGGPQETQYFGPGTRLLVL.

V gene TRBV6-5 combines with J gene TRBJ2-7; 9 nucleotides align to TRBD2. The CDR3 covers 12 residues. CDR1 and CDR2 from the germline V gene are MNHEY and SVGAGI. The V segment lost 2 bases and the J segment 9 bases; nucleotides outside the gene matches: 2. This chain's CDR3 is CASSYGGGVQYV. CDR3 DNA: TGTGCCAGCAGTTACGGCGGGGGGGTGCAGTACGTC.

This clone turned up a few times. The chain has TRBV29-1 and TRBJ2-5; TRBD1 matches at 7 bases. Trimming took 4 bases from V and 1 from J; bases not matched to a gene: 3. This CDR3 is built from 13 residues. Germline values: CDR1 SQVTM, CDR2 ANQGSEA. The CDR3, as DNA: TGCAGCGTTGCTGACAGGGCCCAAGAGACCCAGTACTTC. Translation gives CSVADRAQETQYF. The variable domain in full, with the rest retrieved from reference TRBV29-1 and TRBJ2-5, is SAVISQKPSRDICQRGTSLTIQCQVDSQVTMMFWYRQQPGQSLTLIATANQGSEATYESGFVIDKFPISRPNLTFSTLTVSNMSPEDSSIYLCSVADRAQETQYFGPGTRLLVL.

The chain couples TRBV10-3 to TRBJ2-1, with 9 bases lining up with TRBD1. Trimming cost V 6 bases and J 5 bases; bases outside gene matches: 8. The CDR3 runs 15 residues. From germline, CDR1 is ENHRY and CDR2 SYGVKD. The CDR3, as DNA: TGTGCCATCAGGGTAGGACAGGGGAACAACAATGAGCAGTTCTTC. Its protein is CAIRVGQGNNNEQFF.

The chain carries TRBV7-2 and TRBJ2-3; 7 bases match TRBD1. The ends lost 5 bases at V and 0 bases at J; junction bases unmatched: 2. This CDR3 contains 14 residues. Germline lookup yields CDR1 SGHTA and CDR2 FQGNSA. CDR3: CASSKQGSTDTQYF. CDR3 nucleotides: TGTGCCAGCAGCAAACAGGGGAGCACAGATACGCAGTATTTT.

The chain uses TRBV7-2 and TRBJ2-1; 10 nucleotides line up with TRBD2. The germline CDR1 and CDR2 sequences are SGHTA and FQGNSA. The CDR3 runs 16 residues. The ends lost 4 bases at V and 9 bases at J; junction bases unmatched: 12. As DNA, the CDR3 is TGTGCCAGCAGCTCTACTAGCGGGGATGCACGGGGTGAGCAGTTCTTC. Amino acids: CASSSTSGDARGEQFF.

The chain links TRBV28 to TRBJ2-2; 9 bases are a match to TRBD2. The CDR3 is 14 residues long. V gave up 7 bases and J gave up 5 bases; unmatched junction bases: 5. CDR1 and CDR2 (germline): MDHEN, SYDVKM. The CDR3 region is CASTLAGETGELFF. CDR3 bases: TGTGCCAGCACCTTAGCGGGAGAAACCGGGGAGCTGTTTTTT.

The V call is TRBV5-5, the J call TRBJ1-6; 8 nucleotides agree with TRBD1. The ends lost 0 bases at V and 7 bases at J; junction bases unmatched: 3. Germline lookup yields CDR1 SGHKS and CDR2 YYEKEE (reference sequence). This CDR3 region has 15 residues. CDR3 bases: TGTGCCAGCAGCTTGGGACAGGGGATAAATTCACCCCTCCACTTT. Residues: CASSLGQGINSPLHF.

Only one count was recorded for this clone. The chain joins TRBV18 to TRBJ2-1; D is uncertain. The length of the CDR3 is 14 residues. Germline values: CDR1 KGHSH, CDR2 LQKENI. V was clipped by 2 bases and J by 4 bases, with 9 bases between them. As DNA, the CDR3 is TGTGCCAGCTCACCAGGTCCTCAATACAATGAGCAGTTCTTC. It yields the protein CASSPGPQYNEQFF.

The chain links TRBV2 to TRBJ2-6, with D unresolved. V dropped 2 bases and J dropped 8 bases, with 13 bases sitting between them. Germline V lookup: CDR1 SNHLY, CDR2 FYNNEI. The CDR3 extends over 15 amino acids. The CDR3 DNA reads as TGTGCCAGCAGTGAATTTGCGTGGAGTACCAACGTCCTGACTTTC. Translated: CASSEFAWSTNVLTF.

The chain employs TRBV6-5 and TRBJ2-3; either TRBD1 or TRBD2 may fit D (5 bases each). Germline V gene data show CDR1 as MNHEY and CDR2 as SVGAGI. The V gene lost 10 bases and the J gene lost 0 bases, with 14 bases spanning the gap. This CDR3 contains 14 residues. The CDR3 reads CATSSGRSTDTQYF. CDR3 coding DNA: TGTGCCACCTCCTCGGGACGCAGCACAGATACGCAGTATTTT.

This clone was observed a single time. The chain employs TRBV19 and TRBJ2-7; 7 nucleotides align to TRBD1. Per germline, CDR1 LNHDA and CDR2 SQIVND (reference sequence). The CDR3 has 15 residues. The V gene end was trimmed by 8 bases and the J gene end by 3 bases; junction bases not matched to a gene: 13. This CDR3 reads CASSLSGTGVYEQYF. The CDR3 coding sequence is TGTGCCAGTTCTCTCAGTGGAACAGGGGTCTACGAGCAGTACTTC.

The chain uses TRBV21-1 and TRBJ1-1. TRBV21-1 is a listed pseudogene. The CDR3 has 15 amino acids. Here the CDR3 DNA reads TGTGCCAGCAGCAAAGTGTGGGTGGGGAACACTGAAGCTTTCTTT. It translates to CASSKVWVGNTEAFF.

The rearrangement joins TRBV7-2 to TRBJ2-3; a possible D gene is TRBD2 (8 bases). V was clipped by 5 bases and J by 4 bases, with 19 bases between them. The CDR3 totals 16 residues. Germline V gives CDR1 SGHTA, CDR2 FQGNSA. CDR3 residues: CASSARGGLVSDTQYF. The CDR3, as DNA: TGTGCCAGCAGCGCCAGGGGGGGACTAGTCTCAGATACGCAGTATTTT.